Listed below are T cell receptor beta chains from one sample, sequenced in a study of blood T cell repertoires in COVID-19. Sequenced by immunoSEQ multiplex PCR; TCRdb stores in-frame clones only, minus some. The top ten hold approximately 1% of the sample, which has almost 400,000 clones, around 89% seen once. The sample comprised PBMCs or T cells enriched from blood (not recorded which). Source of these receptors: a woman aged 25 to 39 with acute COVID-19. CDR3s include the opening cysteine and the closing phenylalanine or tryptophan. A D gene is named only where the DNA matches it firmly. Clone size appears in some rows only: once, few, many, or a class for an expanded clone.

TGTGCCAGCAAGGGGGGGGCGAACTACGAGCAGTACTTC	CASKGGANYEQYF	-	-	TRBV27	TRBJ2-7
TGTGCCACCAGAAGCACAGGGGGCACAGATACGCAGTATTTT	CATRSTGGTDTQYF	TRBD1	-	TRBV24-1	TRBJ2-3
TGCAGCGTTGTGGAGGGAGGGACTGAAGCTTTCTTT	CSVVEGGTEAFF	-	-	TRBV29-1	TRBJ1-1
TGTGCCAGCAGTTACAATGGCCTCACCAGAAAACTGTTTTTT	CASSYNGLTRKLFF	-	-	TRBV6-5	TRBJ1-4
TGCAGTGCTAGTGCCGGGGGGGCCGCAGATACGCAGTATTTT	CSASAGGAADTQYF	TRBD2	-	TRBV20-1	TRBJ2-3
TGTGCCAGCAGTCCGGGGGGTTTCAATGAGCAGTTCTTC	CASSPGGFNEQFF	TRBD2	few	TRBV6-2/TRBV6-3	TRBJ2-1
TGTGCCAGCAGCTTAGCCTGGCGGGGGGCGGGAGATACGCAGTATTTT	CASSLAWRGAGDTQYF	TRBD2	few	TRBV7-2	TRBJ2-3
TGTGCCACCAGCGGGCTTACAGGGAAGGCTGGAAACACCATATATTTT	CATSGLTGKAGNTIYF	-	-	TRBV15	TRBJ1-3
TGTGCCAGCAGTTTGGGGGGGTACAGCTCCTATAATTCACCCCTCCACTTT	CASSLGGYSSYNSPLHF	-	once	TRBV27	TRBJ1-6
TGTGCCAGCAGTTACTCGAGGGCATCTCTTTCACCCCTCCACTTT	CASSYSRASLSPLHF	-	-	TRBV6-2/TRBV6-3	TRBJ1-6
TGTGCCAGCAGCTTTCAGGGGCCTACAGCGAGAAATGAGCAGTTCTTC	CASSFQGPTARNEQFF	-	-	TRBV7-2	TRBJ2-1
TGTGCCACCAGCTCAGGCTATGGCTACACCTTC	CATSSGYGYTF	-	-	TRBV15	TRBJ1-2
TGCGCCAGCAGCGCATCCCGCTGGGGACAAAACACCGGGGAGCTGTTTTTT	CASSASRWGQNTGELFF	-	-	TRBV5-1	TRBJ2-2
TGCGCCAGCAGCAAACCAATCGGGGTATTGCACGAGCAGTACTTC	CASSKPIGVLHEQYF	-	-	TRBV5-1	TRBJ2-7
TGTGCCAGCAGCCCGGCACAGGGGACTGGCTACACCTTC	CASSPAQGTGYTF	TRBD1	-	TRBV28	TRBJ1-2
TGCGCCAGCAGCTTGACGGTACGCCAGGGGCAACTGTTTTTT	CASSLTVRQGQLFF	-	-	TRBV5-1	TRBJ1-4
TGCGCCAGCAGCTTGGCCCGGGGGACGGAAAACACCGGGGAGCTGTTTTTT	CASSLARGTENTGELFF	-	-	TRBV5-1	TRBJ2-2
TGTGCCAGCTCGGGACAAATAGAGACCCAGTACTTC	CASSGQIETQYF	-	-	TRBV18	TRBJ2-5
TGTGCCAGCAGCTTAGGTCGATCGGGGACAGGGAGTCAGGGCATTCAGTACTTC	CASSLGRSGTGSQGIQYF	TRBD1	-	TRBV7-2	TRBJ2-4
TGTGCCAGCAATCGAAAGAGGACAGGGAGCTATGGCTACACCTTC	CASNRKRTGSYGYTF	TRBD1	-	TRBV6-5	TRBJ1-2
TGTGCCAGCATAGGAGGGGGCGCGTATTCACCCCTCCACTTT	CASIGGGAYSPLHF	TRBD1	-	TRBV2	TRBJ1-6
TGTGCCAGCTCACTTAGGACAGGGTTGGAGACCCAGTACTTC	CASSLRTGLETQYF	TRBD1	-	TRBV18	TRBJ2-5
TGTGCCAGCAGTCCTACCCGAACCGTAAACACCATATATTTT	CASSPTRTVNTIYF	-	-	TRBV6-5	TRBJ1-3